Each of the 27 T cell receptor beta chains below was sequenced from the same sample in a study of identical twins. TCRdb itself ran the 5' RACE reads through MiXCR, one entry per CDR3 protein. The profile covers fewer than 650,000 distinct CDR3 sequences, with more than 9% appearing a single time and around 3.1% taken by the ten largest. The same sample was also used in a study of yellow fever vaccine responses in identical twins.

The sample taken for sequencing was PBMCs. The receptors stem from a woman under 30 in good health.

This clonotype was recorded many times. The CDR3 protein is CASSQGLEETQYF. In nucleotides, the CDR3 is TGTGCCAGCAGCCAAGGGTTGGAGGAGACCCAGTACTTC. The genes are TRBV14 and TRBJ2-5; D is unclear. Trimming took off 1 base at V and 5 bases at J, with 8 bases between the two ends. CDR1 SGHDN and CDR2 FVKESK come from the germline V gene. The CDR3 is made up of 13 amino acids.

The chain employs TRBV27 and TRBJ1-5, with D possibly TRBD1 on 6 matching bases. Germline lookup yields CDR1 MNHEY and CDR2 SMNVEV (reference sequence). The CDR3 sequence is 17 residues long. Trimming took 5 bases from V and 0 from J, leaving 17 bases between them. As DNA, the CDR3 is TGTGCCAGCAGTCCCGAGGGGGGCGACTATAGCAATCAGCCCCAGCATTTT. Its protein product is CASSPEGGDYSNQPQHF.

The sample holds a few counts of this clonotype. The chain combines TRBV2 with TRBJ2-2, with 9 bases fitting TRBD1. CDR1 is SNHLY and CDR2 is FYNNEI in the germline V gene. With 1 base clipped from V and 5 bases from J, the junction kept 5 bases outside the gene matches. CDR3 length: 16 residues. CDR3: CASSEEQGALTGELFF. In DNA, the CDR3 is TGTGCCAGCAGTGAAGAACAGGGGGCCTTAACCGGGGAGCTGTTTTTT.

The chain is built from TRBV19 and TRBJ2-1, with no clear D. The germline CDR1 and CDR2 sequences are LNHDA and SQIVND (reference sequence). The CDR3 runs 14 residues. V was trimmed by 4 bases and J by 3 bases, leaving 10 bases between them. The CDR3 DNA follows: TGTGCCAGTAGTAACCAGCCCGTCTACAATGAGCAGTTCTTC. The encoded protein is CASSNQPVYNEQFF.

This clonotype was recorded at least ten times. The V and J genes are TRBV24-1 and TRBJ2-1; tentatively, D is TRBD1 (6 bases). V was trimmed by 7 bases and J by 5 bases, leaving 17 bases between them. The CDR3 has 15 amino acids. The germline V gene encodes CDR1 KGHDR and CDR2 SFDVKD. The CDR3 is CATSPAGTKNNEQFF. CDR3 DNA: TGTGCCACCAGCCCCGCCGGGACAAAAAACAATGAGCAGTTCTTC.

This clonotype showed up many times. The chain couples TRBV5-1 to TRBJ2-3; the D gene is possibly TRBD2 (6 bases). The V end lost 1 base, the J end lost 0 bases, and 9 bases lay between the germline ends. The length of the CDR3 is 15 residues. Germline V CDR1 and CDR2: SGHRS, YFSETQ. Here the CDR3 DNA reads TGCGCCAGCAGCTTGTTGGGGACTAGCACAGATACGCAGTATTTT. As protein: CASSLLGTSTDTQYF. Supplemented by reference TRBV5-1 and TRBJ2-3, the full variable domain reads KAGVTQTPRYLIKTRGQQVTLSCSPISGHRSVSWYQQTPGQGLQFLFEYFSETQRNKGNFPGRFSGRQFSNSRSEMNVSTLELGDSALYLCASSLLGTSTDTQYFGPGTRLTVL.

Ten or more counts support this clonotype. V is TRBV3-1 and J is TRBJ2-2; D is unclear. The CDR3 is made up of 16 amino acids. Germline V gene data show CDR1 as LGHDT and CDR2 as YNNKEL (reference sequence). Deletions cut 4 bases from V and 6 bases from J, with 18 bases between. CDR3 amino acids: CASSPDHNYGAGELFF. In DNA form, the CDR3 reads TGTGCCAGCAGCCCGGACCATAACTATGGGGCCGGGGAGCTGTTTTTT.

The chain links TRBV19 to TRBJ2-2, with a tentative D call TRBD2 (5 bases). In germline, CDR1 is LNHDA, CDR2 SQIVND (reference sequence). The CDR3 totals 16 residues. V was shortened by 7 bases and J by 4 bases, with 19 bases between the two germline ends. CDR3 protein: CASNPRGVASTGELFF. The DNA of the CDR3 is TGTGCCAGTAATCCTCGTGGGGTAGCGAGCACCGGGGAGCTGTTTTTT.

This clonotype was detected only a few times. This sequence joins TRBV24-1 and TRBJ2-1; D not certain. CDR3 length: 16 amino acids. Between the trimmed V and J ends, which lost 4 bases and 8 bases, there was a span of 20 bases. Germline-derived CDR1 and CDR2 are KGHDR and SFDVKD. The CDR3 region has the DNA TGTGCCACCAGTGACTCCGGCCACAATCTTGTCTATGAGCAGTTCTTC. Amino acids: CATSDSGHNLVYEQFF.

The gene calls are TRBV12-3 or TRBV12-4 and TRBJ1-2; unclear D gene. The CDR3 length is 15 residues. Between the trimmed V and J ends, which lost 6 bases and 0 bases, there was a span of 14 bases. CDR3 coding DNA: TGTGCCAGCAGACAAAGGACGTTGGCTAACTATGGCTACACCTTC. As protein: CASRQRTLANYGYTF.

This chain uses TRBV20-1 with TRBJ2-1; D is possibly TRBD2 (5 bases). Germline CDR1 and CDR2: DFQATT and SNEGSKA (reference sequence). V lost 2 bases and J 0 bases, leaving 17 bases between the germline ends. The CDR3 covers 17 residues. DNA for the CDR3: TGCAGTGCTAGACAACCCTTACGAGGGAGCTCCTACAATGAGCAGTTCTTC. This translates into CSARQPLRGSSYNEQFF.

In this sample, this clonotype turned up many times. The V gene is TRBV29-1, the J gene TRBJ2-3; 8 bases align to TRBD2. Trimming cost V 6 bases and J 6 bases; bases outside gene matches: 20. Per the germline V gene, CDR1 is SQVTM and CDR2 is ANQGSEA. The CDR3 contains 17 residues. CDR3 residues: CSVPGAREVYWVDTQYF. The DNA for the CDR3 is TGCAGCGTCCCCGGGGCGCGGGAGGTGTACTGGGTCGATACGCAGTATTTT.

The chain carries TRBV5-1 and TRBJ1-1; 7 nucleotides match TRBD1. Looked up from germline, CDR1 is SGHRS and CDR2 is YFSETQ. V was pared by 6 bases and J by 7 bases, with 12 bases of the junction left unmatched. The CDR3 has 14 residues. The CDR3 sequence is CASTLEGAPGEAFF. CDR3 DNA: TGCGCCAGCACCCTGGAGGGGGCCCCTGGTGAAGCTTTCTTT.

CDR3 sequence: CASSDPRGTEQYF. The CDR3 nucleotides are TGCGCCAGCAGCGACCCACGGGGGACCGAGCAGTACTTC. The V and J genes are TRBV5-1 and TRBJ2-7; D possibly corresponds to TRBD2 (6 bases). The length of the CDR3 is 13 residues. Germline V CDR1 and CDR2: SGHRS, YFSETQ. V shed 4 bases and J shed 6 bases, with 14 bases lying between them.

This clonotype was found a few times. This sequence joins TRBV20-1 and TRBJ2-2, with D hard to call. Looked up from germline, CDR1 is DFQATT and CDR2 is SNEGSKA (reference sequence). V was clipped by 7 bases and J by 4 bases, with 16 bases between them. The CDR3 sequence is 14 residues long. The CDR3 reads CSVLSDLGTGELFF. The CDR3 bases are TGCAGTGTCCTCTCGGATCTAGGCACCGGGGAGCTGTTTTTT.

A few counts support this clonotype. The V and J genes are TRBV4-3 and TRBJ1-1, with D possibly TRBD1 on 6 matching bases. CDR1 is LGHNA and CDR2 is YSLEER in the germline V gene. This CDR3 spans 15 amino acids. V was clipped by 3 bases and J by 2 bases, with 13 bases between them. The CDR3 coding sequence is TGCGCCAGCAGCCACCACAGGGAATTAAACACTGAAGCTTTCTTT. Translated: CASSHHRELNTEAFF.

The rearrangement links TRBV29-1 to TRBJ1-1, with 7 bases lining up with TRBD1. The CDR3 spans 12 residues. Losses at the gene ends were 7 bases for V and 6 bases for J; bases not matched to a gene: 8. CDR1 and CDR2 (germline): SQVTM, ANQGSEA. The DNA of the CDR3 is TGCAGCGCCCTGACAGGGCGGTCTGAAGCTTTCTTT. Its translation is CSALTGRSEAFF.

There are a few counts of this clonotype. The chain is built from TRBV28 and TRBJ2-1; 12 nucleotides agree with TRBD2. CDR1 MDHEN and CDR2 SYDVKM come from the germline V gene. J was trimmed by 9 bases and V by 10 bases; bases with no gene match: 10. The CDR3 is 14 residues long. CDR3 loop: CATRLAGDFGEQFF. The CDR3 DNA reads TGTGCCACCAGACTAGCGGGAGATTTCGGTGAGCAGTTCTTC.

This clonotype showed up many times. The chain is built from TRBV15 and TRBJ2-5, with TRBD2 as a possible D gene (6 bases). With 0 bases removed from V and 2 bases from J, the gap between germline ends came to 7 bases. The CDR3 has 14 residues. Germline lookup yields CDR1 LNHNV and CDR2 YYDKDF (reference sequence). The CDR3 protein is CATSRDAGQETQYF. In DNA, the CDR3 is TGTGCCACCAGCAGAGATGCGGGGCAAGAGACCCAGTACTTC.

This rearrangement joins TRBV7-2 to TRBJ2-1; TRBD1 agrees at 11 bases. The CDR3 covers 15 residues. CDR1 is SGHTA, CDR2 FQGNSA, per germline. V was clipped by 0 bases and J by 9 bases; unmatched bases: 4. The CDR3 spells CASSLAGQGALEQFF. CDR3 nucleotides: TGTGCCAGCAGCTTAGCCGGACAGGGGGCACTTGAGCAGTTCTTC.

This clonotype was seen many times. The gene calls are TRBV20-1 and TRBJ1-5; a weak D match, TRBD1 (5 bases). Trimming removed 6 bases from V and 6 bases from J, with 21 bases in between. Germline V gives CDR1 DFQATT, CDR2 SNEGSKA (reference sequence). The CDR3 has 15 amino acids. The CDR3 loop reads CSAGRYDSQGQPQHF. The CDR3 coding sequence is TGCAGTGCCGGCCGTTACGACAGCCAGGGTCAGCCCCAGCATTTT.

This clonotype was counted a few times. J is TRBJ2-7 and V is TRBV13, with 12 bases that match TRBD1. Looked up from germline, CDR1 is PRHDT and CDR2 is FYEKMQ (reference sequence). The V and J ends lost 5 bases and 5 bases, in that order; junction bases with no gene match: 31. The CDR3 covers 23 residues. The CDR3 bases are TGTGCCAGCAGCCTACTGGGCCGGGGACAGGGGGCTAGTTGGGGACTAGCGACGAACGAGCAGTACTTC. Its protein is CASSLLGRGQGASWGLATNEQYF. Variable domain in full (rest from reference TRBV13 and TRBJ2-7): AAGVIQSPRHLIKEKRETATLKCYPIPRHDTVYWYQQGPGQDPQFLISFYEKMQSDKGSIPDRFSAQQFSDYHSELNMSSLELGDSALYFCASSLLGRGQGASWGLATNEQYFGPGTRLTVT.

The V and J genes are TRBV4-3 and TRBJ2-2, with TRBD2 identical over 7 bases. Germline values: CDR1 LGHNA, CDR2 YSLEER. The CDR3 extends over 16 amino acids. The J segment lost 4 bases and the V segment lost 0 bases, leaving 5 bases of the junction unmatched. The CDR3 spells CASSQDVGRLTGELFF. DNA of the CDR3: TGCGCCAGCAGCCAAGATGTCGGGAGGCTCACCGGGGAGCTGTTTTTT.

This clonotype appeared many times. The gene calls are TRBV29-1 and TRBJ2-7; 13 bases agree with TRBD2. Germline CDR1 and CDR2: SQVTM and ANQGSEA. The CDR3 consists of 15 residues. The V gene end was trimmed by 6 bases and the J gene end by 3 bases; junction bases not matched to a gene: 8. The CDR3, as DNA: TGCAGCGTCTCTCAGGGACTAGCGGGGATCTACGAGCAGTACTTC. This codes for CSVSQGLAGIYEQYF.

J is TRBJ1-5 and V is TRBV7-2; 7 nucleotides agree with TRBD1. CDR3 size: 15 residues. Germline lookup yields CDR1 SGHTA and CDR2 FQGNSA. J was trimmed by 4 bases and V by 5 bases; bases with no gene match: 8. CDR3 DNA: TGTGCCAGCAGCATCTTGACAGGGCCGAATCAGCCCCAGCATTTT. Protein product: CASSILTGPNQPQHF. Full variable domain (missing parts from reference TRBV7-2 and TRBJ1-5): GAGVSQSPSNKVTEKGKDVELRCDPISGHTALYWYRQSLGQGLEFLIYFQGNSAPDKSGLPSDRFSAERTGGSVSTLTIQRTQQEDSAVYLCASSILTGPNQPQHFGDGTRLSIL.

The rearrangement joins TRBV6-6 to TRBJ2-6; D is unresolved. Looked up from germline, CDR1 is MNHNY and CDR2 is SVGAGI (reference sequence). This CDR3 spans 13 amino acids. V lost 10 bases and J 4 bases, leaving 11 bases between the germline ends. The CDR3 bases are TGTGCCATCGAACCAGGAGGGGCCAACGTCCTGACTTTC. Its translation: CAIEPGGANVLTF.

The CDR3 bases are TGTGCCATCAGTGAGTCGAGTGGGACAGTGAATCCCAACTCCTACGAGCAGTACTTC. Translating gives CAISESSGTVNPNSYEQYF. The chain joins TRBV10-3 to TRBJ2-7; 7 bases line up with TRBD1. The CDR3 length is 19 residues. J lost 0 bases, V lost 0 bases, and 14 bases had no gene match. Per the germline V gene, CDR1 is ENHRY and CDR2 is SYGVKD.